Following are 22 T cell receptor beta chains from one sample sequenced in a study of beta chain features in type 1 diabetes. What was sequenced were expressed TCRB transcripts, since all of the isolated RNA had been reverse transcribed. Repertoires were generated with immunoSEQ multiplex PCR, while TCRdb's copy carries only in-frame clones and drops some. This table holds around 50,000 clones, around 40% found once. These receptors are not linked to any known antigen. Study-level points and caveats: A moderate, significant TCRB CDR3 shortening appeared in type 1 diabetes across four CD4+ subsets.

Sequencing was carried out using stem cell memory CD4+ T cells from blood. The receptors come from a man under 40 with type 1 diabetes.

CDR3 in DNA: TGTGCCAGCAGTGAATGGGGACAGGGGTCCTACGAGCAGTACTTC. Residues: CASSEWGQGSYEQYF. The V and J genes are TRBV6-1 and TRBJ2-7; 10 positions agree with TRBD1. The V segment lost 2 bases and the J segment 1 base; nucleotides outside the gene matches: 2. From germline, CDR1 is MNHNS and CDR2 SASEGT. This CDR3 has 15 residues.

CDR3: CASSLGGSGRAWETQYF. The DNA for the CDR3 is TGTGCCAGCAGCTTGGGAGGTAGCGGGAGGGCCTGGGAGACCCAGTACTTC. The rearrangement joins TRBV5-4 to TRBJ2-5; 11 nucleotides match TRBD2. The CDR3 loop spans 17 amino acids. Germline V gives CDR1 SGHNT, CDR2 YYREEE (reference sequence). Trimming at V came to 0 bases and at J to 5 bases, leaving 9 bases not matched to a gene.

This sequence joins TRBV5-6 and TRBJ2-5; D is unclear. The CDR3 runs to 17 residues. The ends were cut back, 0 bases at V and 1 base at J, with 16 bases in the middle. The germline V gene has CDR1 SGHDT and CDR2 YYEEEE. CDR3 region: CASSLARGSALQETQYF. In nucleotides, the CDR3 is TGTGCCAGCAGCTTGGCCCGAGGATCAGCGCTCCAAGAGACCCAGTACTTC.

The genes are TRBV19 and TRBJ2-1; D is possibly TRBD1 (5 bases). CDR3 size: 15 residues. Germline-derived CDR1 and CDR2 are LNHDA and SQIVND (reference sequence). V was shortened by 5 bases and J by 10 bases, with 21 bases between the two germline ends. The CDR3 nucleotides are TGTGCCAGTAGTGAGACTGGGGCTGTACTTACGGAGCAGTTCTTC. This translates into CASSETGAVLTEQFF.

The sample holds one count of this clone. This chain connects TRBV9 to TRBJ2-3; 7 bases are shared with TRBD1. J gave up 2 bases and V 3 bases, and 15 bases lay outside the gene matches. CDR3 size: 18 residues. CDR1 SGDLS and CDR2 YYNGEE come from the germline V gene. This CDR3 is CASSETSGTETLTDTQYF. In DNA, the CDR3 is TGTGCCAGCAGCGAGACTTCGGGGACAGAGACCCTCACAGATACGCAGTATTTT.

The genes are TRBV5-6 and TRBJ1-5, with 11 bases matching TRBD1. Germline CDR1 SGHDT, CDR2 YYEEEE. V shed 2 bases and J 4 bases; nucleotides not matched to a gene: 8. The CDR3 totals 17 residues. The CDR3 reads CASSLLRTGGFNQPQHF. DNA of the CDR3: TGTGCCAGCAGCTTATTGAGGACAGGGGGCTTTAATCAGCCCCAGCATTTT.

The V call is TRBV11-2, the J call TRBJ2-1, with 12 bases matching TRBD2. The CDR3 length is 15 residues. With V trimmed by 4 bases and J by 9 bases, 7 bases remained unmatched. Germline V gene sequence: CDR1 SGHAT, CDR2 FQNNGV. DNA of the CDR3: TGTGCCAGCAGCTCAACTAGCGGGAGGTTGGTTGAGCAGTTCTTC. Its translation: CASSSTSGRLVEQFF. The full variable domain, rest sourced from reference TRBV11-2 and TRBJ2-1, is EAGVAQSPRYKIIEKRQSVAFWCNPISGHATLYWYQQILGQGPKLLIQFQNNGVVDDSQLPKDRFSAERLKGVDSTLKIQPAKLEDSAVYLCASSSTSGRLVEQFFGPGTRLTVL.

The rearrangement links TRBV5-1 to TRBJ2-7, with TRBD2 as a possible D gene (5 bases). Germline CDR1 is SGHRS and CDR2 is YFSETQ. Trimming cost V 1 base and J 4 bases, with 12 bases left between them. This CDR3 has 14 amino acids. CDR3 in amino acids: CASSLSIGVYEQYF. The CDR3 bases are TGCGCCAGCAGCTTGTCCATCGGGGTGTACGAGCAGTACTTC.

This chain links TRBV7-8 with TRBJ2-5; 10 bases match TRBD2. The J call may not be correct, given that the DNA end is closer to TRBJ2-7. The germline V gene has CDR1 SGHVS and CDR2 FQNEAQ. The CDR3 runs 13 residues. CDR3 residues: CASSPGLANEQYF. CDR3 sequence (DNA): TGTGCCAGCAGCCCGGGACTAGCGAACGAGCAGTACTTC.

The rearrangement uses TRBV27 and TRBJ2-1; 10 bases map to TRBD2. The CDR3 runs 18 residues. V dropped 6 bases and J dropped 6; count of bases not matched to a gene: 17. The germline V gene has CDR1 MNHEY and CDR2 SMNVEV (reference sequence). CDR3 coding DNA: TGTGCCAGCAGCATCTACACCACTCCGGGACTAGCGCTCAATGAGCAGTTCTTC. It codes for CASSIYTTPGLALNEQFF.

This clone was found once. V usage is TRBV10-3 and J usage is TRBJ2-1, with unresolved D. CDR1 and CDR2 from the germline V gene are ENHRY and SYGVKD. The V end was cut by 6 bases, the J end by 0 bases, with 18 bases between. The CDR3 loop spans 17 amino acids. CDR3 DNA sequence: TGTGCCATCAGCGAGGTCCTAGGAGATAGCTCCTACAATGAGCAGTTCTTC. Encoded protein: CAISEVLGDSSYNEQFF.

The J gene is TRBJ1-5, the V gene TRBV19, with 7 bases aligning to TRBD1. The length of the CDR3 is 13 residues. CDR1 is LNHDA and CDR2 is SQIVND in the germline V gene (reference sequence). The V and J ends lost 4 bases and 9 bases, in that order; junction bases with no gene match: 6. CDR3 loop: CASSNGGGTPQHF. The CDR3 region has the DNA TGTGCCAGTAGTAATGGAGGGGGCACGCCCCAGCATTTT.

V is TRBV4-3 and J is TRBJ2-7; TRBD2 agrees at 11 bases. CDR3 length: 15 residues. The trim removed 3 bases at V and 3 bases at J, leaving 4 bases unmatched. Germline V lookup: CDR1 LGHNA, CDR2 YSLEER. CDR3 DNA: TGCGCCAGCAGCCAGTTGACTAGCGGGGTCTACGAGCAGTACTTC. As protein: CASSQLTSGVYEQYF.

In nucleotides, the CDR3 is TGTGCCACCAGCAGCTTGATGAGCGGTAGCGGGATAAGCTCCTACAATGAGCAGTTCTTC. It is translated as CATSSLMSGSGISSYNEQFF. The chain employs TRBV15 and TRBJ2-1, with 8 bases aligning to TRBD2. V was clipped by 3 bases and J by 0 bases; unmatched bases: 16. This CDR3 contains 20 residues. Germline V CDR1 and CDR2: LNHNV, YYDKDF (reference sequence).

This chain connects TRBV11-2 to TRBJ2-7; D is possibly TRBD1 (5 bases). The length of the CDR3 is 16 residues. The germline V and J ends were trimmed by 0 bases and 3 bases, with 15 bases remaining between them. Germline V gene lookup returns CDR1 SGHAT and CDR2 FQNNGV. CDR3 in amino acids: CASSLDLYGHVYEQYF. The CDR3 DNA is TGTGCCAGCAGCTTAGACCTATACGGACACGTCTACGAGCAGTACTTC.

This clone showed up just a few times. The chain couples TRBV27 to TRBJ2-5; D is undetermined. Germline V lookup: CDR1 MNHEY, CDR2 SMNVEV (reference sequence). The CDR3 runs 15 residues. The V end lost 0 bases, the J end lost 2 bases, and 10 bases lay between the germline ends. CDR3 coding DNA: TGTGCCAGCAGTTTATCTCCGGGTAGGCAAGAGACCCAGTACTTC. As protein: CASSLSPGRQETQYF.

This clone was observed a single time. The chain couples TRBV6-4 to TRBJ2-1, with 8 bases matching TRBD2. The V and J ends lost 3 bases and 5 bases, in that order; junction bases with no gene match: 9. Germline V gene sequence: CDR1 MRHNA, CDR2 SNTAGT. The CDR3 extends over 16 amino acids. CDR3 sequence (DNA): TGTGCCAGCAGTGAATTAGCGGGGCCCCCTAACAATGAGCAGTTCTTC. Translation gives CASSELAGPPNNEQFF.

The V and J genes are TRBV4-2 and TRBJ2-3; 9 nucleotides agree with TRBD2. The trim removed 5 bases at V and 2 bases at J, leaving 14 bases unmatched. The CDR3 loop spans 18 amino acids. CDR1 and CDR2 (germline): LGHNA, YNFKEQ. The CDR3 DNA sequence: TGTGCCAGCAGCGCCCATCGTGGAGCGGGAGGTATCACAGATACGCAGTATTTT. Encoded protein: CASSAHRGAGGITDTQYF.

This clone was counted only a few times. This sequence joins TRBV15 and TRBJ2-7; 11 nucleotides align to TRBD2. The germline CDR1 and CDR2 sequences are LNHNV and YYDKDF (reference sequence). V lost 6 bases to trimming and J lost 1 base; unmatched junction nucleotides: 5. The CDR3 is 15 residues long. CDR3 coding DNA: TGTGCCACCAGTCAAGGGACTAGCGGTTCCTACGAGCAGTACTTC. It is translated as CATSQGTSGSYEQYF.

The chain joins TRBV19 to TRBJ2-1; no reliable D call. V was cut by 1 base and J by 0 bases, with 13 bases left in between. CDR3 length: 17 amino acids. CDR1 is LNHDA and CDR2 is SQIVND in the germline V gene (reference sequence). The CDR3 DNA reads TGTGCCAGTAGTATAGGGTACGGCCGGGTCTCCTACAATGAGCAGTTCTTC. This gives the protein CASSIGYGRVSYNEQFF.

This sequence joins TRBV6-5 and TRBJ1-1; 9 bases are shared with TRBD1. V lost 2 bases to trimming and J lost 5 bases; unmatched junction nucleotides: 6. The CDR3 spans 15 residues. Germline values: CDR1 MNHEY, CDR2 SVGAGI. The CDR3 is CASSYDWTGETEAFF. The CDR3 DNA sequence: TGTGCCAGCAGTTACGACTGGACAGGGGAAACTGAAGCTTTCTTT.

J is TRBJ2-5 and V is TRBV7-3; a possible D gene is TRBD2 (5 bases). The CDR3 consists of 13 residues. Germline V gene lookup returns CDR1 SGHTA and CDR2 FQGTGA. V was clipped by 5 bases and J by 7 bases, with 14 bases between them. CDR3 sequence (DNA): TGTGCCAGCAGCCCCGGGTCCGGGGTGACCCAGTACTTC. This gives the protein CASSPGSGVTQYF.